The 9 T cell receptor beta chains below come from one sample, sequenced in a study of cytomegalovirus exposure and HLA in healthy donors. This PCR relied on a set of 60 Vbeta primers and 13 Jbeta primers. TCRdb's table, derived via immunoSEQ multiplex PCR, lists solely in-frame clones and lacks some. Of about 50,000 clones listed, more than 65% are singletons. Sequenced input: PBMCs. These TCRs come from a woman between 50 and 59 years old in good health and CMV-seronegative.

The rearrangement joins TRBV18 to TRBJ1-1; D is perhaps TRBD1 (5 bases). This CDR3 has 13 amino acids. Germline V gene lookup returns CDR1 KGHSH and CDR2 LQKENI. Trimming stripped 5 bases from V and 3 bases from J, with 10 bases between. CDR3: CASSGGADTEAFF. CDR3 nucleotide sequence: TGTGCCAGCTCAGGCGGGGCAGACACTGAAGCTTTCTTT. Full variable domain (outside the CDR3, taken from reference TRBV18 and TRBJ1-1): NAGVMQNPRHLVRRRGQEARLRCSPMKGHSHVYWYRQLPEEGLKFMVYLQKENIIDESGMPKERFSAEFPKEGPSILRIQQVVRGDSAAYFCASSGGADTEAFFGQGTRLTVV.

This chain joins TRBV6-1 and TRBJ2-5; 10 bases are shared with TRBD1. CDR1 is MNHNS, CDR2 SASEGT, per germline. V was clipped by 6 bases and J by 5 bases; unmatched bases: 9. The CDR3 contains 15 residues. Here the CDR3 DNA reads TGTGCCAGCAGGGCCAGGGACAGGGGCTTCGAGACCCAGTACTTC. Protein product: CASRARDRGFETQYF.

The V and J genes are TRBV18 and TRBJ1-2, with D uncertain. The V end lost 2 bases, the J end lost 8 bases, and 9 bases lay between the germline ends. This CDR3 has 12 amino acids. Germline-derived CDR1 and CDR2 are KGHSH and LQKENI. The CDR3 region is CASSPMAEGYTF. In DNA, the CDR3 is TGTGCCAGCTCACCAATGGCTGAAGGCTACACCTTC.

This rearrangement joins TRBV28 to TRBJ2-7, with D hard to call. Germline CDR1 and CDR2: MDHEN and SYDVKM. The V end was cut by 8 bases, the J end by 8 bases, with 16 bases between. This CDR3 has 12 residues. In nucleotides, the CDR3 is TGTGCCAGCTTTGGGCCTCCAGGCAAGCAGTACTTC. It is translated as CASFGPPGKQYF.

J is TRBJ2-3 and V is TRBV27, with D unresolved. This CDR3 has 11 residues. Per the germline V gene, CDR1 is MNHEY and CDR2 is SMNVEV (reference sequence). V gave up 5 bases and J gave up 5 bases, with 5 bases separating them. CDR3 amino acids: CASSIQDTQYF. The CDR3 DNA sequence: TGTGCCAGCAGTATTCAAGATACGCAGTATTTT.

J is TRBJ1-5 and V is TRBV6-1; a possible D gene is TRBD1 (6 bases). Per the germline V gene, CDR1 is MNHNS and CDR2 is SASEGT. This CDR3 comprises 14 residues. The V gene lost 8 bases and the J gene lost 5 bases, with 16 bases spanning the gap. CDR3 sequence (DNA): TGTGCCAGCTCCCCGGGACACCCCGATCAGCCCCAGCATTTT. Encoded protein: CASSPGHPDQPQHF.

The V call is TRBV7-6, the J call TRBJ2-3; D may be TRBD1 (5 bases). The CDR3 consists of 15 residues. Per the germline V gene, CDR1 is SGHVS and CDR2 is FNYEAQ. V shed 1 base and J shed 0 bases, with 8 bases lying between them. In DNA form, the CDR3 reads TGTGCCAGCAGCTTAGAGCAGGGAAGCACAGATACGCAGTATTTT. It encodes CASSLEQGSTDTQYF.

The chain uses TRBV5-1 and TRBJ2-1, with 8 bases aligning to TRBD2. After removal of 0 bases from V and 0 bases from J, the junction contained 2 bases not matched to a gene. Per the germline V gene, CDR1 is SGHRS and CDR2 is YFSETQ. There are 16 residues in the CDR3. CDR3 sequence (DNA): TGCGCCAGCAGCTTGGTTGCGGGAGGCTCCTACAATGAGCAGTTCTTC. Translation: CASSLVAGGSYNEQFF.

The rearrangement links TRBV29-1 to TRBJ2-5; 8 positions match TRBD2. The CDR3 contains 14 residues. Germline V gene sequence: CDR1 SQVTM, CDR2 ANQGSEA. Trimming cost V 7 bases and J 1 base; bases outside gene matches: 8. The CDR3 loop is CSAFPTSGQETQYF. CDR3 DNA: TGCAGCGCCTTCCCTACTAGCGGCCAAGAGACCCAGTACTTC.